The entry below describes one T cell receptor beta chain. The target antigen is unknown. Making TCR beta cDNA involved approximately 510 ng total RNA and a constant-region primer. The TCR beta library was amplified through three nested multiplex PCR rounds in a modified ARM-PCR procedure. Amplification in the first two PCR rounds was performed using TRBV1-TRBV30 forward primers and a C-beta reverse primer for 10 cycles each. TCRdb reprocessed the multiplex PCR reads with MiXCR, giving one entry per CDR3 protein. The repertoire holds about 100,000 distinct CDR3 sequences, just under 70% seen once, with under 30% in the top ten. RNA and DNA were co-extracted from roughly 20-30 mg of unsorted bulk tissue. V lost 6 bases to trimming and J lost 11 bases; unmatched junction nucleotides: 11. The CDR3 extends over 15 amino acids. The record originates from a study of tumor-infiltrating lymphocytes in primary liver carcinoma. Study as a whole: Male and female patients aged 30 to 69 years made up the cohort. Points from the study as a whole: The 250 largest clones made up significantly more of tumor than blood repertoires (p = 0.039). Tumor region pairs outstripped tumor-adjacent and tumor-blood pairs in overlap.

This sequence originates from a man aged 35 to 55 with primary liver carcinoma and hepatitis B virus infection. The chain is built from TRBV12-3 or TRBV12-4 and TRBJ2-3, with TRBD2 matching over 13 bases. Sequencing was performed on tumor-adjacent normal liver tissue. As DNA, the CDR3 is TGTGCCAGCAGCCGACTAGCGGGAGGCACACATATGCAGTATTTT. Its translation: CASSRLAGGTHMQYF.